The 25 T cell receptor beta chains presented below share a single source sample, sequenced in a study of T-cell reconstitution after alpha-beta-depleted transplantation in children. It was with unique molecular identifiers that the TCRbeta library was prepared. TCRdb reprocessed the PCR reads with MiXCR, giving one entry per CDR3 protein. The sample contains about 350,000 distinct CDR3 sequences, 13% of which appear only once. This sample comprised PBMCs, obtained from the stem cell graft. Source of these receptors: a human donor who donated a stem cell graft to a child with Fanconi anemia.

Many counts were recorded for this clonotype. The chain combines TRBV4-2 with TRBJ2-7; 9 nucleotides line up with TRBD2. CDR1 is LGHNA, CDR2 YNFKEQ, per germline. The CDR3 covers 15 residues. J gave up 0 bases and V 1 base, and 1 base lay outside the gene matches. The CDR3 loop is CASSQGLADSYEQYF. CDR3 DNA: TGTGCCAGCAGCCAAGGACTAGCGGACTCCTACGAGCAGTACTTC.

This chain connects TRBV29-1 to TRBJ2-5; D perhaps matches TRBD2 (5 bases). Trimming stripped 2 bases from V and 1 base from J, with 5 bases between. Germline-derived CDR1 and CDR2 are SQVTM and ANQGSEA. This CDR3 comprises 12 residues. CDR3 coding DNA: TGCAGCGTTGAAAGCGGCCAAGAGACCCAGTACTTC. Translating it yields CSVESGQETQYF.

This sequence joins TRBV20-1 and TRBJ1-1, with D possibly matching TRBD1 (5 bases). The CDR3 consists of 17 residues. Germline V CDR1 and CDR2: DFQATT, SNEGSKA (reference sequence). Trimming stripped 0 bases from V and 5 bases from J, with 22 bases between. The CDR3: CSARDAFRLTGGTEAFF. CDR3 DNA sequence: TGCAGTGCTAGAGATGCATTTCGGCTCACTGGGGGGACTGAAGCTTTCTTT.

This clonotype has ten or more counts. The V gene is TRBV6-5, the J gene TRBJ2-3; D unclear. This CDR3 is 15 amino acids long. Germline V CDR1 and CDR2: MNHEY, SVGAGI. V lost 4 bases to trimming and J lost 6 bases, with 17 bases between them. CDR3: CASSSPPLRPDTQYF. The CDR3 DNA sequence: TGTGCCAGCAGTTCTCCGCCCCTCCGACCTGATACGCAGTATTTT.

V and J are TRBV29-1 and TRBJ1-1, with a weak D call TRBD1 (5 bases). V was trimmed by 1 base and J by 5 bases, leaving 8 bases between them. This CDR3 is built from 12 residues. Germline loops: CDR1 SQVTM, CDR2 ANQGSEA. CDR3 amino acids: CSVEVSGTEAFF. For the CDR3, the DNA is TGCAGCGTTGAAGTGTCAGGGACTGAAGCTTTCTTT.

This chain's CDR3 is CASSENVGAGYTF. CDR3 bases: TGTGCCAGCAGTGAAAATGTTGGGGCGGGGTACACCTTC. The V and J genes are TRBV6-1 and TRBJ1-2, with a tentative D call TRBD1 (5 bases). V was pared by 2 bases and J by 11 bases, with 15 bases between. The CDR3 covers 13 residues. Germline loops: CDR1 MNHNS, CDR2 SASEGT.

V and J are TRBV5-1 and TRBJ2-3; D ambiguous. With 0 bases removed from V and 6 bases from J, the gap between germline ends came to 11 bases. CDR3 length equals 14 residues. CDR1 and CDR2 from the germline V gene are SGHRS and YFSETQ. In nucleotides, the CDR3 is TGCGCCAGCAGCTTGGGGCAGGTTCGTGATACGCAGTATTTT. Amino acid sequence: CASSLGQVRDTQYF. Based on the CDR3 plus reference TRBV5-1 and TRBJ2-3, the full variable domain is KAGVTQTPRYLIKTRGQQVTLSCSPISGHRSVSWYQQTPGQGLQFLFEYFSETQRNKGNFPGRFSGRQFSNSRSEMNVSTLELGDSALYLCASSLGQVRDTQYFGPGTRLTVL.

This clonotype has at least ten counts. V gene TRBV20-1 combines with J gene TRBJ2-2; 7 positions agree with TRBD1. This CDR3 contains 12 residues. Germline CDR1 and CDR2: DFQATT and SNEGSKA (reference sequence). J gave up 1 base and V 7 bases, and 0 bases lay outside the gene matches. Here the CDR3 DNA reads TGCAGTGGGACAGGGAACACCGGGGAGCTGTTTTTT. Its protein product is CSGTGNTGELFF.

The rearrangement links TRBV7-8 to TRBJ2-1, with D possibly being TRBD2 (6 bases). The germline V gene encodes CDR1 SGHVS and CDR2 FQNEAQ. Trimming shortened V by 7 bases and J by 4 bases, and 17 bases separated the two germline ends. This CDR3 is 15 amino acids long. The CDR3 loop is CASKTTGADYNEQFF. CDR3 bases: TGTGCCAGCAAGACCACGGGAGCGGATTACAATGAGCAGTTCTTC.

This clonotype was seen many times. This rearrangement joins TRBV15 to TRBJ2-5, with D maybe TRBD2 (5 bases). This CDR3 is 15 amino acids long. Trimming pared 7 bases from V and 0 bases from J, leaving 15 bases between. CDR1 is LNHNV, CDR2 YYDKDF, per germline (reference sequence). CDR3 nucleotides: TGTGCCACCAAGAGGGCTATTCTGGACCAAGAGACCCAGTACTTC. This encodes CATKRAILDQETQYF.

This clonotype was counted a few times. The CDR3, as DNA: TGCGCCAGCAGCATAGGACAGGGTATTATCTACGAGCAGTACTTC. It yields the protein CASSIGQGIIYEQYF. The genes are TRBV5-1 and TRBJ2-7; 8 bases agree with TRBD1. This CDR3 has 15 amino acids. CDR1 and CDR2 from the germline V gene are SGHRS and YFSETQ. The ends lost 4 bases at V and 3 bases at J; junction bases unmatched: 9.

At least ten counts were recorded for this clonotype. V is TRBV5-1 and J is TRBJ2-3, with 9 bases aligning to TRBD1. With 4 bases clipped from V and 3 bases from J, the junction kept 12 bases outside the gene matches. Per germline, CDR1 SGHRS and CDR2 YFSETQ. This CDR3 has 17 residues. Here the CDR3 reads CASSRSPGQGRTDTQYF. The CDR3 DNA reads TGCGCCAGCAGCCGCTCGCCGGGACAGGGTAGGACAGATACGCAGTATTTT. Full variable domain (remainder filled in from reference TRBV5-1 and TRBJ2-3): KAGVTQTPRYLIKTRGQQVTLSCSPISGHRSVSWYQQTPGQGLQFLFEYFSETQRNKGNFPGRFSGRQFSNSRSEMNVSTLELGDSALYLCASSRSPGQGRTDTQYFGPGTRLTVL.

The chain joins TRBV27 to TRBJ2-6; TRBD1 agrees at 8 bases. Germline lookup yields CDR1 MNHEY and CDR2 SMNVEV (reference sequence). CDR3 length: 20 amino acids. With V trimmed by 3 bases and J by 2 bases, 15 bases remained unmatched. CDR3 protein: CASSFPPRENRGTGANVLTF. The CDR3 nucleotides are TGTGCCAGCAGTTTCCCCCCGCGCGAGAACAGGGGGACTGGGGCCAACGTCCTGACTTTC.

In its sample, this clonotype was seen many times. The rearrangement links TRBV5-1 to TRBJ2-2, with a possible D match to TRBD1 (5 bases). The germline CDR1 and CDR2 sequences are SGHRS and YFSETQ. V was clipped by 4 bases and J by 0 bases, with 7 bases between them. This CDR3 has 14 amino acids. Here the CDR3 reads CASSDSTNTGELFF. The CDR3 DNA follows: TGCGCCAGCAGCGACAGTACGAACACCGGGGAGCTGTTTTTT.

J is TRBJ2-3 and V is TRBV12-3 or TRBV12-4; D call uncertain. Trimming stripped 8 bases from V and 3 bases from J, with 12 bases between. The CDR3 is 13 amino acids. This CDR3 is CASGSVGTDTQYF. The CDR3, as DNA: TGTGCCAGCGGATCGGTAGGGACAGATACGCAGTATTTT.

The chain employs TRBV7-9 and TRBJ2-1; D may match TRBD1 or TRBD2 (5 bases each). Germline lookup yields CDR1 SEHNR and CDR2 FQNEAQ (reference sequence). The CDR3 loop spans 14 amino acids. With 5 bases removed from V and 9 bases from J, the gap between germline ends came to 17 bases. CDR3 sequence (DNA): TGTGCCAGCAGCCCCATCGTCGGGACCGGTGAGCAGTTCTTC. This encodes CASSPIVGTGEQFF.

The V call is TRBV5-1, the J call TRBJ2-1; 8 bases agree with TRBD1. V gave up 1 base and J gave up 2 bases; unmatched junction bases: 2. The CDR3 is 15 amino acids. Per germline, CDR1 SGHRS and CDR2 YFSETQ. The CDR3 reads CASSLMDRAYNEQFF. CDR3 in DNA: TGCGCCAGCAGCTTGATGGACAGGGCCTACAATGAGCAGTTCTTC.

This clonotype was seen many times. The chain employs TRBV12-3 or TRBV12-4 and TRBJ1-5; D not certain. The CDR3 spans 13 residues. V dropped 4 bases and J dropped 7 bases, with 11 bases sitting between them. The CDR3 DNA is TGTGCCAGCAGTTATGCCGGGAGCCAGCCCCAGCATTTT. As protein: CASSYAGSQPQHF.

This clonotype turned up a few times. J is TRBJ1-1 and V is TRBV7-9, with a weak D call TRBD1 (5 bases). V was shortened by 6 bases and J by 2 bases, with 22 bases between the two germline ends. The CDR3 is made up of 17 amino acids. Germline CDR1 reads SEHNR; CDR2 reads FQNEAQ (reference sequence). This chain's CDR3 is CASRHRDLPPGNTEAFF. The CDR3 region has the DNA TGTGCCAGCAGGCACCGGGACTTACCCCCGGGAAACACTGAAGCTTTCTTT.

The sample holds many counts of this clonotype. This rearrangement joins TRBV29-1 to TRBJ2-3; possibly TRBD1 for D (6 bases). There are 11 residues in the CDR3. Germline V gene data show CDR1 as SQVTM and CDR2 as ANQGSEA. V dropped 7 bases and J dropped 4 bases, with 9 bases sitting between them. Written as DNA, the CDR3 is TGCAGCGCTTACAGGGCAGATACGCAGTATTTT. Its translation: CSAYRADTQYF.

The rearrangement links TRBV7-2 to TRBJ1-2; D is unresolved. The V end lost 1 base, the J end lost 8 bases, and 8 bases lay between the germline ends. This CDR3 comprises 12 residues. The V gene's germline CDR1 is SGHTA and CDR2 FQGNSA. This chain's CDR3 is CASSLGASGYTF. The CDR3 bases are TGTGCCAGCAGCTTAGGTGCGAGCGGCTACACCTTC.

The gene calls are TRBV5-6 and TRBJ2-3, with D maybe TRBD1 (5 bases). The V gene's germline CDR1 is SGHDT and CDR2 YYEEEE. The CDR3 runs 14 residues. Trimming cost V 2 bases and J 6 bases, with 13 bases left between them. This CDR3 is CASSFDQGPDTQYF. CDR3 coding DNA: TGTGCCAGCAGCTTCGATCAGGGCCCCGATACGCAGTATTTT.

The chain recombines TRBV28 with TRBJ2-7; D unresolved. The CDR3 is 12 amino acids. CDR1 and CDR2 from the germline V gene are MDHEN and SYDVKM. Trimming stripped 4 bases from V and 2 bases from J, with 6 bases between. The CDR3: CASSSTTYEQYV. The CDR3 DNA follows: TGTGCCAGCAGTTCCACGACCTACGAGCAGTACGTC.

The chain carries TRBV27 and TRBJ2-1; tentatively, D is TRBD1 (6 bases). The V gene's germline CDR1 is MNHEY and CDR2 SMNVEV (reference sequence). V was pared by 2 bases and J by 10 bases, with 9 bases between. This CDR3 comprises 12 residues. Here the CDR3 DNA reads TGTGCCAGCAGTTTACAGGGGCAGGAGCAGTTCTTC. It translates to CASSLQGQEQFF.

This clonotype has only a few counts. V gene TRBV20-1 combines with J gene TRBJ1-3; no firm D call. Deletions cut 1 base from V and 1 base from J, with 14 bases between. CDR3 length: 16 residues. Germline loops: CDR1 DFQATT, CDR2 SNEGSKA (reference sequence). Written as DNA, the CDR3 is TGCAGTGCTAGAGGGACTGGTGGGCGGTCTGGAAACACCATATATTTT. It translates to CSARGTGGRSGNTIYF.